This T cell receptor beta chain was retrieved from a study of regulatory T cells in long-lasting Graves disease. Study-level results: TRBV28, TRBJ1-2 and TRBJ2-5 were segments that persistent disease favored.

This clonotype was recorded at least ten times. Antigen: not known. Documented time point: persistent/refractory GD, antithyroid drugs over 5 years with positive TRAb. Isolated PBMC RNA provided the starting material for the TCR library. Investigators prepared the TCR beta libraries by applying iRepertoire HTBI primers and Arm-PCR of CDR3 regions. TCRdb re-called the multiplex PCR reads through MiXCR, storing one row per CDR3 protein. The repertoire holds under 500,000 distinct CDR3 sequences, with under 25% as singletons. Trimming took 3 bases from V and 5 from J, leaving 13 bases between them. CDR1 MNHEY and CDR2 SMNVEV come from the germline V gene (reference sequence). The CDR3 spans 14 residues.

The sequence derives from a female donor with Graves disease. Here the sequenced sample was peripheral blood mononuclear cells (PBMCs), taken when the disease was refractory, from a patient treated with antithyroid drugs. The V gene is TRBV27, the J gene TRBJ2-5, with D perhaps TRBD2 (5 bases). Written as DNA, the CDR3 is TGTGCCAGCAGTTTCCGGGCTGGGGAGGAGACCCAGTACTTC. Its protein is CASSFRAGEETQYF.